This TCR beta chain was recorded in a study of blood T cell repertoires in COVID-19. Overall study context: The origin of the acute and convalescent COVID-19 samples was the United States, Italy and Spain.

Profiled with immunoSEQ multiplex PCR; TCRdb holds only in-frame clones, not every one. The sample has around 130,000 clones; approximately 87% are singletons. A single count supports this clone. The receptor's source is a woman between 50 and 59 years old with acute or convalescent COVID-19. Sequencing used peripheral blood.

The CDR3 DNA reads as TGTGCCAGCTCACCCGTAGGGGGCAGATTGAACACTGAAGCTTTCTTT. Its translation: CASSPVGGRLNTEAFF. V and J are TRBV18 and TRBJ1-1; 7 bases match TRBD1. Germline V gene data show CDR1 as KGHSH and CDR2 as LQKENI. After removal of 3 bases from V and 0 bases from J, the junction contained 7 bases not matched to a gene. The CDR3 is made up of 16 amino acids.